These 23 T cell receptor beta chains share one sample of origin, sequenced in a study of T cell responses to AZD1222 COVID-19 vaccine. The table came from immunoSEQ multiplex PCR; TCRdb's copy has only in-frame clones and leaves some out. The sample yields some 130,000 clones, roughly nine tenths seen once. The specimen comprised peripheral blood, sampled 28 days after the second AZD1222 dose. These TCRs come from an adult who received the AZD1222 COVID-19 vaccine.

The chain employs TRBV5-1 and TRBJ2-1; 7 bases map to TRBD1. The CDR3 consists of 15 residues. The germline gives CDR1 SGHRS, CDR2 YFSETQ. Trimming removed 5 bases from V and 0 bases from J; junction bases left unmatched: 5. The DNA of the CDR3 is TGCGCCAGCAGAGTTGGGACAGTCTCCTACAATGAGCAGTTCTTC. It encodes CASRVGTVSYNEQFF.

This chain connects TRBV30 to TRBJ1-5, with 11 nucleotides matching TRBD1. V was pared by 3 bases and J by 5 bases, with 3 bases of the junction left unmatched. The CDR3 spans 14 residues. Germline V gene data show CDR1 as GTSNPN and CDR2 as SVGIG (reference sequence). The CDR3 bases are TGTGCCTGGAGCCGGGACAGGGGGGATCAGCCCCAGCATTTT. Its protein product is CAWSRDRGDQPQHF.

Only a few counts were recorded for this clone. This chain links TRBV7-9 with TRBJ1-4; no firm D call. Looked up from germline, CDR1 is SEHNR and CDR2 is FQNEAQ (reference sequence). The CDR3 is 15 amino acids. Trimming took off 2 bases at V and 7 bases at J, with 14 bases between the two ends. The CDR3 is CASSLSGGLGEKLFF. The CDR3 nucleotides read TGTGCCAGCAGCTTATCGGGAGGCCTGGGTGAAAAACTGTTTTTT.

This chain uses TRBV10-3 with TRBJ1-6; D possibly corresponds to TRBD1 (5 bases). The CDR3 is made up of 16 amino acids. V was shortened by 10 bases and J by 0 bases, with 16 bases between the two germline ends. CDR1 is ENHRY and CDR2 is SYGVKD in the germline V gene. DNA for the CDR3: TGTGCCACCCCACAAGGGGCCAGCTCCTATAATTCACCCCTCCACTTT. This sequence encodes CATPQGASSYNSPLHF.

CDR3 residues: CASSQDRGIDTIYF. The CDR3 nucleotides read TGTGCCAGCAGCCAAGACAGGGGGATAGACACCATATATTTT. This sequence joins TRBV7-6 and TRBJ1-3, with 9 bases that match TRBD1. CDR1 and CDR2 (germline): SGHVS, FNYEAQ. V shed 5 bases, J shed 8 bases, and the junction held 7 bases outside the gene matches. The CDR3 is made up of 14 amino acids.

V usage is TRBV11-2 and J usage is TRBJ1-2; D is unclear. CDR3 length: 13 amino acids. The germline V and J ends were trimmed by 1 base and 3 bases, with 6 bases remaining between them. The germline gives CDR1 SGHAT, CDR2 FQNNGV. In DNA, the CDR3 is TGTGCCAGCAGCTTAGGCACCTACTATGGCTACACCTTC. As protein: CASSLGTYYGYTF.

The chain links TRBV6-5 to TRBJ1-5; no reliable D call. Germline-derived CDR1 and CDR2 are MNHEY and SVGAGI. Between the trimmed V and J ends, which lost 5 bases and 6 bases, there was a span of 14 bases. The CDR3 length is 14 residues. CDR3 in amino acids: CASSLKQMGQPQHF. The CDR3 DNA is TGTGCCAGCAGTCTAAAACAAATGGGTCAGCCCCAGCATTTT.

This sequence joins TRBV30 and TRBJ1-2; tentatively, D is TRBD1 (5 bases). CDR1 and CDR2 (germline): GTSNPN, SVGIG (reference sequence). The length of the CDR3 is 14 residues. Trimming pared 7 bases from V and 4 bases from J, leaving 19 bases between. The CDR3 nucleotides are TGTGCCTTTCTACTCCTTGGGGGAGGCTATGGCTACACCTTC. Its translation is CAFLLLGGGYGYTF.

Here the CDR3 DNA reads TGTGCCAGCGGGGTCCGGGGCGATACGCAGTATTTT. This sequence encodes CASGVRGDTQYF. The V gene is TRBV6-5, the J gene TRBJ2-3; D possibly uses TRBD1 or TRBD2 (5 bases each). From germline, CDR1 is MNHEY and CDR2 SVGAGI. V dropped 8 bases and J dropped 6 bases, with 12 bases sitting between them. The CDR3 is made up of 12 amino acids.

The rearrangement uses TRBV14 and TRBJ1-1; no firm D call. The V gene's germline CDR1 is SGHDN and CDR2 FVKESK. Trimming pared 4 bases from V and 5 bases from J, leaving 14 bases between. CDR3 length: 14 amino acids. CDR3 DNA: TGTGCCAGCAGCCCCCTGGGCGGTGGGACTGAAGCTTTCTTT. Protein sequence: CASSPLGGGTEAFF. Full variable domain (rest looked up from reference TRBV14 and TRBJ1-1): EAGVTQFPSHSVIEKGQTVTLRCDPISGHDNLYWYRRVMGKEIKFLLHFVKESKQDESGMPNNRFLAERTGGTYSTLKVQPAELEDSGVYFCASSPLGGGTEAFFGQGTRLTVV.

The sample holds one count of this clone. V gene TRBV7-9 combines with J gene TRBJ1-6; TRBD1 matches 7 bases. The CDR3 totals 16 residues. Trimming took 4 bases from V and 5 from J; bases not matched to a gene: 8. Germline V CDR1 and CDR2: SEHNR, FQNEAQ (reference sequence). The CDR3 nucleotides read TGTGCCAGCAGCTGGGGCCCGGGACAGAATAATTCACCCCTCCACTTT. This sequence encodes CASSWGPGQNNSPLHF.

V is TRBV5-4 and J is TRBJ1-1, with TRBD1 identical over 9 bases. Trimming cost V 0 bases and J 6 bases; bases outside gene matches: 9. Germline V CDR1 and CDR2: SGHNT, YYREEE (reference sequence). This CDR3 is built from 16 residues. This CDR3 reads CASSLVGWGQGAEAFF. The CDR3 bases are TGTGCCAGCAGCTTGGTTGGTTGGGGACAGGGAGCTGAAGCTTTCTTT.

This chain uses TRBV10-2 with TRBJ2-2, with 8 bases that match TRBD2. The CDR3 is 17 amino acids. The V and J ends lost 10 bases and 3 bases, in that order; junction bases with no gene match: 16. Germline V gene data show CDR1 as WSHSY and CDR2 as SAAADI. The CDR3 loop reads CATGDLLSGSHTGELFF. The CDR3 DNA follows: TGCGCCACCGGGGACTTACTGAGCGGGAGCCACACCGGGGAGCTGTTTTTT.

CDR3 sequence: CASSPGTSGGQETQYF. The CDR3 DNA reads as TGTGCCAGCAGCCCGGGGACTAGCGGGGGGCAAGAGACCCAGTACTTC. J is TRBJ2-5 and V is TRBV7-3, with 15 bases that match TRBD2. The CDR3 totals 16 residues. Germline V gene lookup returns CDR1 SGHTA and CDR2 FQGTGA. V shed 5 bases and J 2 bases; nucleotides not matched to a gene: 3. Drawing the rest from reference TRBV7-3 and TRBJ2-5, the complete variable domain is GAGVSQTPSNKVTEKGKYVELRCDPISGHTALYWYRQSLGQGPEFLIYFQGTGAADDSGLPNDRFFAVRPEGSVSTLKIQRTERGDSAVYLCASSPGTSGGQETQYFGPGTRLLVL.

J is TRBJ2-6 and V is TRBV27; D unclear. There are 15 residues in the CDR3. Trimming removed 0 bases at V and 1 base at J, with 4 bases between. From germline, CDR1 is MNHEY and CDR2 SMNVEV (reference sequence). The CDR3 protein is CASSLSHSGANVLTF. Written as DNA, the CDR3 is TGTGCCAGCAGTTTATCGCATTCTGGGGCCAACGTCCTGACTTTC.

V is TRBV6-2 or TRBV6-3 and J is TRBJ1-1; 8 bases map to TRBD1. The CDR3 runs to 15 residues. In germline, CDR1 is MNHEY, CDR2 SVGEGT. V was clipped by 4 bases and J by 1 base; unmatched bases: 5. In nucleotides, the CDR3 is TGTGCCAGCAGTTCAAACAGGGGGAGGAACACTGAAGCTTTCTTT. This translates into CASSSNRGRNTEAFF.

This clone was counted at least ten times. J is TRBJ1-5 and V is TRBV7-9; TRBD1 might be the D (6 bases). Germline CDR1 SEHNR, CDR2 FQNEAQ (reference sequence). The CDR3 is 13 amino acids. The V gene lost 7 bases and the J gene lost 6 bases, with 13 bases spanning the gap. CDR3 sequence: CASTTGTRQPQHF. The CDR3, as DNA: TGTGCCAGCACTACAGGGACTCGTCAGCCCCAGCATTTT.

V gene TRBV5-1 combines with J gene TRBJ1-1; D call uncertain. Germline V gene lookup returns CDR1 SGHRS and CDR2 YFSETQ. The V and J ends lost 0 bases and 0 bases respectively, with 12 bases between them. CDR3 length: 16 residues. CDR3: CASSLGVWRMNTEAFF. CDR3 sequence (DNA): TGCGCCAGCAGCTTGGGGGTTTGGAGAATGAACACTGAAGCTTTCTTT.

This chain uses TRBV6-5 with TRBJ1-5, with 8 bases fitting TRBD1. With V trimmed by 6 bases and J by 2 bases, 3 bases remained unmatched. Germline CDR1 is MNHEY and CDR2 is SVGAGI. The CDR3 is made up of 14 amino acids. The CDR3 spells CASRATGGNQPQHF. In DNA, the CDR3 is TGTGCCAGCAGAGCGACAGGGGGCAATCAGCCCCAGCATTTT.

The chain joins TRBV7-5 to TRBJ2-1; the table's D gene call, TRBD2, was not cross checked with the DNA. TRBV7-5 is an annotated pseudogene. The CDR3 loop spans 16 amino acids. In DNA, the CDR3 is TGTGTCAGAAGCTTAGGGGAGACTAGCGGATACAATGAGCAGTTCTTC. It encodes CVRSLGETSGYNEQFF.

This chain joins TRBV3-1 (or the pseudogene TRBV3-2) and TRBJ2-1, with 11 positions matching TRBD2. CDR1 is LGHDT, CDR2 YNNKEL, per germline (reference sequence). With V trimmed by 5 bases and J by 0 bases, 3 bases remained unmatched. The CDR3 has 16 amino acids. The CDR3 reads CASSSSGGSSYNEQFF. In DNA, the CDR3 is TGTGCCAGCAGCTCTAGCGGGGGGAGCTCCTACAATGAGCAGTTCTTC.

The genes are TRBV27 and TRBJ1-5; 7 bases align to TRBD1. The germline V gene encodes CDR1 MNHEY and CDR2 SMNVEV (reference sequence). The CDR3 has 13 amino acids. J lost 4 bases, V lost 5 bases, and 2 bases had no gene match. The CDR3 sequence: CASSRDRNQPQHF. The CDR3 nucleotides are TGTGCCAGCAGTCGGGACAGAAATCAGCCCCAGCATTTT.

The CDR3 sequence is CASSQRVGLKSGDTEAFF. CDR3 nucleotide sequence: TGTGCCAGCAGCCAAAGGGTGGGTTTGAAGTCTGGGGACACTGAAGCTTTCTTT. The V gene is TRBV3-1 (or the pseudogene TRBV3-2), the J gene TRBJ1-1; D is ambiguous. Germline V gene sequence: CDR1 LGHDT, CDR2 YNNKEL (reference sequence). The germline V and J ends were trimmed by 2 bases and 3 bases, with 22 bases remaining between them. CDR3 length: 18 amino acids.